These 20 T cell receptor beta chains originate from one sample sequenced in a study of T cell clonotyping in hematopoietic cell transplantation. Assay: immunoSEQ multiplex PCR; the TCRdb copy retains only in-frame clones and omits some. The sample includes about 45,000 clones, approximately 80% of them seen just once. Time point here: recipient sample about 28 days before transplant, after cytoreduction. The sample consisted of peripheral blood mononuclear cells, taken before stem cell transplant. The receptors were sampled from a man in his 60s with myelodysplastic syndrome. Some clones in this sample may be carry-over from other donors' samples.

This sequence joins TRBV30 and TRBJ1-6; 7 nucleotides line up with TRBD1. The CDR3 has 16 residues. Looked up from germline, CDR1 is GTSNPN and CDR2 is SVGIG (reference sequence). V was clipped by 4 bases and J by 5 bases; unmatched bases: 11. Here the CDR3 DNA reads TGTGCCTGGACCGACCTAGGGGGCGTGAATAATTCACCCCTCCACTTT. This sequence encodes CAWTDLGGVNNSPLHF.

This clone was detected only a few times. J is TRBJ1-3 and V is TRBV4-3; tentatively, D is TRBD1 (6 bases). Per germline, CDR1 LGHNA and CDR2 YSLEER. The CDR3 runs 17 residues. Trimming cost V 3 bases and J 4 bases, with 19 bases left between them. The CDR3 nucleotides are TGCGCCAGCAGCCAGGGACACGTTATTACACAAGGAAACACCATATATTTT. Translation: CASSQGHVITQGNTIYF.

This clone was counted only a few times. V is TRBV12-5 and J is TRBJ2-2; tentatively, D is TRBD2 (6 bases). V shed 3 bases and J shed 4 bases, with 12 bases lying between them. CDR3 size: 15 residues. Germline V gives CDR1 LGHNT, CDR2 FRNRAP. The CDR3 spells CASGLSGAGTGELFF. CDR3 DNA: TGTGCTAGTGGTTTATCGGGAGCGGGCACCGGGGAGCTGTTTTTT.

The genes are TRBV28 and TRBJ1-2; D is possibly TRBD1 (6 bases). Trimming took off 3 bases at V and 6 bases at J, with 8 bases between the two ends. Germline CDR1 is MDHEN and CDR2 is SYDVKM. This CDR3 region has 12 residues. The CDR3 protein is CASSLQGHGYTF. CDR3 nucleotides: TGTGCCAGCAGTTTGCAGGGGCATGGCTACACCTTC.

The chain employs TRBV4-3 and TRBJ2-1; D not certain. Germline V CDR1 and CDR2: LGHNA, YSLEER. This CDR3 comprises 13 residues. Trimming left V 3 bases short and J 9 bases short, with 12 bases between. This CDR3 is CASSQLRRAEQFF. CDR3 sequence (DNA): TGCGCCAGCAGCCAGCTCAGACGGGCTGAGCAGTTCTTC.

Here the CDR3 DNA reads TGTGCCAGCTGCCGGACTAGCAACGACGAGCAGTACTTC. Encoded protein: CASCRTSNDEQYF. The V gene is TRBV7-2, the J gene TRBJ2-5; TRBD2 matches 8 bases. The J call may be incorrect, as the DNA end agrees better with TRBJ2-7. This CDR3 region has 13 residues. CDR1 SGHTA and CDR2 FQGNSA come from the germline V gene.

The chain couples TRBV5-4 to TRBJ2-2, with unresolved D. The CDR3 is 12 amino acids. Germline V lookup: CDR1 SGHNT, CDR2 YYREEE (reference sequence). Trimming removed 4 bases from V and 6 bases from J, with 7 bases in between. The CDR3 is CASSTRAGELFF. The CDR3 nucleotides are TGTGCCAGCAGCACCCGGGCCGGGGAGCTGTTTTTT.

V gene TRBV7-2 combines with J gene TRBJ2-2; TRBD2 is a possible D gene (6 bases). V was shortened by 1 base and J by 6 bases, with 12 bases between the two germline ends. The CDR3 is 15 residues long. Germline CDR1 and CDR2: SGHTA and FQGNSA. CDR3 nucleotide sequence: TGTGCCAGCAGCTTAGGGACGGGGGACTCCGGGGAGCTGTTTTTT. Translated: CASSLGTGDSGELFF.

This clone has a handful of counts. DNA for the CDR3: TGCGCCAGCAACTCGGGACAGAACACCGGGGAGCTGTTTTTT. Translation: CASNSGQNTGELFF. This chain joins TRBV4-3 and TRBJ2-2, with D perhaps TRBD1 (6 bases). V lost 7 bases and J 1 base, leaving 10 bases between the germline ends. The germline V gene encodes CDR1 LGHNA and CDR2 YSLEER. The CDR3 loop spans 14 amino acids.

The rearrangement joins TRBV19 to TRBJ2-5; the match to TRBD1 covers 10 bases. Germline trimming cut 6 bases from V and 3 bases from J; bases unmatched to any gene: 7. CDR1 is LNHDA and CDR2 is SQIVND in the germline V gene (reference sequence). The CDR3 is 15 residues long. In DNA, the CDR3 is TGTGCCAGTAGGCGACAGGGGGCGCCGAAAGAGACCCAGTACTTC. It codes for CASRRQGAPKETQYF. The full variable domain, in which reference TRBV19 and TRBJ2-5 provide the parts outside the CDR3, is DGGITQSPKYLFRKEGQNVTLSCEQNLNHDAMYWYRQDPGQGLRLIYYSQIVNDFQKGDIAEGYSVSREKKESFPLTVTSAQKNPTAFYLCASRRQGAPKETQYFGPGTRLLVL.

The rearrangement links TRBV5-1 to TRBJ1-1; TRBD1 aligns across 8 bases. Trimming at V came to 4 bases and at J to 1 base, leaving 6 bases not matched to a gene. Germline values: CDR1 SGHRS, CDR2 YFSETQ. This CDR3 is 15 amino acids long. Written as DNA, the CDR3 is TGCGCCAGCAGCCCCCCGACAGGGGCGAACACTGAAGCTTTCTTT. It encodes CASSPPTGANTEAFF.

This clone was counted once. This chain uses TRBV4-3 with TRBJ1-2, with D maybe TRBD1 (6 bases). Trimming stripped 0 bases from V and 3 bases from J, with 14 bases between. This CDR3 is built from 16 residues. From germline, CDR1 is LGHNA and CDR2 YSLEER. For the CDR3, the DNA is TGCGCCAGCAGCCAAGACACAGGGAGCCGGTACTATGGCTACACCTTC. The encoded protein is CASSQDTGSRYYGYTF.

The V call is TRBV4-3, the J call TRBJ1-3; D ambiguous. The length of the CDR3 is 14 residues. CDR1 is LGHNA, CDR2 YSLEER, per germline. The V end lost 3 bases, the J end lost 3 bases, and 9 bases lay between the germline ends. Here the CDR3 reads CASSHSGYGNTIYF. CDR3 in DNA: TGCGCCAGCAGCCATTCGGGATATGGAAACACCATATATTTT.

The J gene is TRBJ2-1, the V gene TRBV30, with D unresolved. Germline-derived CDR1 and CDR2 are GTSNPN and SVGIG (reference sequence). The CDR3 is made up of 13 amino acids. Trimming left V 2 bases short and J 8 bases short, with 13 bases between. The CDR3 sequence is CAWSKVQAHEQFF. DNA of the CDR3: TGTGCCTGGAGTAAAGTCCAGGCCCATGAGCAGTTCTTC.

This clone was found a few times. This rearrangement joins TRBV19 to TRBJ1-5; a weak D match, TRBD1 (6 bases). This CDR3 comprises 17 residues. V lost 5 bases, J lost 2 bases, and 19 bases lay in between. Germline CDR1 is LNHDA and CDR2 is SQIVND (reference sequence). CDR3 sequence reads: CASSPLGGQVGNQPQHF. The CDR3 DNA reads TGTGCCAGTAGTCCCTTAGGGGGGCAGGTAGGCAATCAGCCCCAGCATTTT.

This chain connects TRBV19 to TRBJ1-1; unclear D gene. This CDR3 has 15 residues. V gave up 4 bases and J gave up 3 bases, with 15 bases separating them. CDR1 LNHDA and CDR2 SQIVND come from the germline V gene (reference sequence). The CDR3 coding sequence is TGTGCCAGTAGTACAGACCCGTTGAGGGACACTGAAGCTTTCTTT. This sequence encodes CASSTDPLRDTEAFF.

The chain is built from TRBV28 and TRBJ1-2, with D possibly matching TRBD1 (5 bases). Trimming took off 6 bases at V and 8 bases at J, with 13 bases between the two ends. The CDR3 is 12 amino acids. Germline values: CDR1 MDHEN, CDR2 SYDVKM. CDR3 sequence: CASRTSGSGYTF. The CDR3, as DNA: TGTGCCAGCAGGACATCAGGGTCGGGCTACACCTTC.

This chain joins TRBV19 and TRBJ1-5; a weak D match, TRBD1 (5 bases). V lost 2 bases to trimming and J lost 1 base, with 15 bases between them. CDR1 and CDR2 (germline): LNHDA, SQIVND (reference sequence). This CDR3 has 17 amino acids. CDR3 residues: CASSITGGLRSNQPQHF. CDR3 coding DNA: TGTGCCAGTAGTATAACAGGAGGGTTAAGAAGCAATCAGCCCCAGCATTTT.

J is TRBJ2-2 and V is TRBV7-2; D is perhaps TRBD1 or TRBD2 (6 bases each). The germline V gene encodes CDR1 SGHTA and CDR2 FQGNSA. V was clipped by 2 bases and J by 6 bases, with 19 bases between them. The CDR3 is made up of 17 amino acids. DNA of the CDR3: TGTGCCAGCAGCTTACGGAGGGGGGTTGGGGCTTCCGGGGAGCTGTTTTTT. It yields the protein CASSLRRGVGASGELFF.

By frequency in the sample, this clone is large. The rearrangement links TRBV7-9 to TRBJ2-3; D assignment may be TRBD1 or TRBD2 (5 bases each). The CDR3 consists of 16 residues. Trimming shortened V by 4 bases and J by 0 bases, and 14 bases separated the two germline ends. Germline V lookup: CDR1 SEHNR, CDR2 FQNEAQ (reference sequence). CDR3 loop: CASSSQGPTSTDTQYF. Here the CDR3 DNA reads TGTGCCAGCAGCTCGCAGGGACCGACTAGCACAGATACGCAGTATTTT.